The 6 T cell receptor beta chains below were found in one sample sequenced in a study of cytomegalovirus exposure and HLA in healthy donors. 13 Jbeta primers and 60 Vbeta primers were used for the PCR. Only in-frame clones appear in the TCRdb table, and some are missing; sequencing was by immunoSEQ multiplex PCR. The sample comprises about 250,000 clones, just over 70% of which are singletons, and about 2.1% rests with the top ten. The sequenced sample consisted of PBMCs. The receptors come from a female donor in good health and CMV-seronegative.

The CDR3 loop is CASSQGLAGGLLRNEQFF. The CDR3 DNA reads as TGTGCCAGCAGCCAGGGACTAGCGGGAGGGTTACTTAGGAATGAGCAGTTCTTC. V is TRBV7-9 and J is TRBJ2-1; TRBD2 matches at 16 bases. The germline V gene has CDR1 SEHNR and CDR2 FQNEAQ (reference sequence). The J segment lost 7 bases and the V segment lost 5 bases, leaving 11 bases of the junction unmatched. This CDR3 spans 18 amino acids.

The chain carries TRBV10-3 and TRBJ2-3; 11 nucleotides match TRBD2. The CDR3 extends over 15 amino acids. Trimming cost V 6 bases and J 1 base; bases outside gene matches: 3. Germline loops: CDR1 ENHRY, CDR2 SYGVKD. CDR3 sequence reads: CAIRETSGGTDTQYF. CDR3 in DNA: TGTGCCATCAGGGAGACTAGCGGGGGCACAGATACGCAGTATTTT.

This clone has more than one count but fewer than ten. J is TRBJ1-1 and V is TRBV7-8; D is ambiguous. V was trimmed by 1 base and J by 6 bases, leaving 9 bases between them. CDR1 SGHVS and CDR2 FQNEAQ come from the germline V gene. This CDR3 is built from 13 residues. CDR3 bases: TGTGCCAGCAGCTTAGTTCGAGGAGCTGAAGCTTTCTTT. Protein: CASSLVRGAEAFF.

This clone was detected only once. The rearrangement links TRBV5-4 to TRBJ2-2, with 11 bases lining up with TRBD2. V was pared by 4 bases and J by 7 bases, with 9 bases of the junction left unmatched. The germline gives CDR1 SGHNT, CDR2 YYREEE (reference sequence). CDR3 size: 16 residues. CDR3 sequence reads: CASSQRTSGPSGELFF. The CDR3, as DNA: TGTGCCAGCAGCCAGCGGACTAGCGGGCCTAGCGGGGAGCTGTTTTTT.

The V call is TRBV27, the J call TRBJ1-1, with 12 bases matching TRBD1. The germline gives CDR1 MNHEY, CDR2 SMNVEV (reference sequence). The CDR3 contains 17 residues. V lost 1 base to trimming and J lost 4 bases; unmatched junction nucleotides: 7. The CDR3 coding sequence is TGTGCCAGCAGTTTATTCTTGGGGACAGGGGGCTTCACTGAAGCTTTCTTT. Translation: CASSLFLGTGGFTEAFF.

The chain uses TRBV10-3 and TRBJ2-1, with 7 bases aligning to TRBD1. With 5 bases clipped from V and 4 bases from J, the junction kept 8 bases outside the gene matches. CDR1 is ENHRY and CDR2 is SYGVKD in the germline V gene. CDR3 length: 15 amino acids. In DNA, the CDR3 is TGTGCCATCAGTCAGGGACAGCTAGTTTACAATGAGCAGTTCTTC. This encodes CAISQGQLVYNEQFF.